Sequencing of this T cell receptor (beta chain) was carried out in a study of OX40 agonist ivuxolimab in advanced cancers. The sample holds a few counts of this clone. Here immunoSEQ multiplex PCR was the method, and the copy in TCRdb shows in-frame clones only, minus some. This sample has tens of thousands of clones; more than 80% occur once, and the top ten carry roughly 0.5%. The sequences come from CD4+ or CD8+ T cells sorted from blood, collected in a trial of the OX40 agonist ivuxolimab. The receptor's source is an adult with an advanced solid tumor such as melanoma, head and neck, liver or kidney cancer.

In nucleotides, the CDR3 is TGTGCCAGCAGTGAAGATTTGGCAGGAGAGCAGTACTTC. Translation: CASSEDLAGEQYF. The rearrangement joins TRBV2 to TRBJ2-7; D is uncertain. There are 13 residues in the CDR3. V lost 1 base, J lost 7 bases, and 11 bases lay in between. Germline V gene lookup returns CDR1 SNHLY and CDR2 FYNNEI.